Listed here is a single T cell receptor (beta chain). What it binds is unknown. This CDR3 spans 13 amino acids. Germline V CDR1 and CDR2: LNHDA, SQIVND (reference sequence). Unmatched junction bases numbered 11, after V lost 8 bases and J lost 8 bases. Clones were read by immunoSEQ multiplex PCR, and TCRdb kept only the in-frame ones, dropping some. The top ten clones hold approximately 0.39% of a sample with approximately 69,000 clones, about 89% of them seen once. The sample belongs to a study of Tregs in tolerant kidney transplant recipients. Study-level background: The nonmyeloablative bone marrow transplants came from related graft donors, with transient mixed chimerism.

Unstimulated regulatory T cells (CD4+CD25+CD127-), CD4+CD25- non-regulatory cells, CD4 and CD8 cells were FACS-sorted from thawed PBMCs. The study, taken as a whole, reports: Biological reproducibility was not directly addressed in this study. In tolerant patients, donor-specific Tregs outgrew total Tregs, suggesting antigen-driven expansion.

V usage is TRBV19 and J usage is TRBJ1-2; 7 bases fit TRBD1. This receptor was obtained from a human donor who received a combined kidney and bone marrow transplant. Sequences were derived from CD4+ T cells from blood, sampled before the transplant. In DNA, the CDR3 is TGTGCCAGTCATCAGGGGGGCGTATACGGCTACACCTTC. Its protein product is CASHQGGVYGYTF. The variable domain in full, with the rest retrieved from reference TRBV19 and TRBJ1-2, is DGGITQSPKYLFRKEGQNVTLSCEQNLNHDAMYWYRQDPGQGLRLIYYSQIVNDFQKGDIAEGYSVSREKKESFPLTVTSAQKNPTAFYLCASHQGGVYGYTFGSGTRLTVV.